A selection of T cell receptor beta chains follows, all from one sample in a study of technical replicates of blood from a few donors. This table comes from immunoSEQ multiplex PCR, and its TCRdb copy is limited to in-frame clones, with some not included. Altogether about 76,000 clones are present, under 95% being singletons, with the ten largest covering around 0.37%. The sequencing sample was made of T cells isolated from PBMCs. The receptors originated from a human donor in good health. The CDR3 runs from the conserved cysteine through the conserved F or W. Fields, in order: D gene, J gene, V gene, clone size, CDR3 protein, CDR3 DNA. The D gene is left open where the match is weak. Not every row has a clone size; where given, it reads once, few, many or a size class.

.,TRBJ2-7,TRBV6-5,once,CASSYSTEGGNEQYF,TGTGCCAGCAGTTACTCTACTGAAGGCGGGAATGAGCAGTACTTC
.,TRBJ1-1,TRBV9,.,CASSVGRVGTEAFF,TGTGCCAGCAGCGTAGGCAGGGTGGGCACTGAAGCTTTCTTT
.,TRBJ1-1,TRBV2,.,CAGARELNTEAFF,TGTGCCGGTGCCAGGGAATTGAACACTGAAGCTTTCTTT
.,TRBJ1-2,TRBV4-2,.,CASSETQIRDYTF,TGTGCCAGCAGCGAGACTCAGATACGGGACTACACCTTC
.,TRBJ1-1,TRBV7-2,.,CASSLVGVFF,TGTGCCAGCAGCTTAGTAGGGGTTTTCTTT
TRBD2,TRBJ2-1,TRBV5-6,.,CASSSTSGSYNEQFF,TGTGCCAGCAGCTCGACTAGCGGCTCCTACAATGAGCAGTTCTTC
.,TRBJ1-1,TRBV10-3,.,CAIGGMNTEAFF,TGTGCCATCGGGGGGATGAACACTGAAGCTTTCTTT
.,TRBJ1-2,TRBV5-4,.,CASSFSTDRLYGYTF,TGTGCCAGCAGCTTCTCTACAGACAGACTCTATGGCTACACCTTC
TRBD2,TRBJ2-7,TRBV6-5,.,CASRGLAGGYYEQYF,TGTGCCAGCAGGGGACTAGCGGGAGGTTACTACGAGCAGTACTTC
.,TRBJ2-5,TRBV9,.,CASSVGGSSGETQYF,TGTGCCAGCAGCGTAGGAGGGTCTTCAGGAGAGACCCAGTACTTC
.,TRBJ2-7,TRBV27,once,CASSLGGSSYEQYF,TGTGCCAGCAGTTTAGGGGGCTCCTCCTACGAGCAGTACTTC
.,TRBJ2-3,TRBV6-1,.,CASNRGTSTDTQYF,TGTGCCAGCAACCGCGGGACTAGCACAGATACGCAGTATTTT
.,TRBJ2-1,TRBV11-3,.,CASSSIGRGEQFF,TGTGCCAGCAGCTCCATCGGTCGGGGTGAGCAGTTCTTC
.,TRBJ2-1,TRBV7-3,once,CASSLNGERGINEQFF,TGTGCCAGCAGCTTAAATGGCGAGAGGGGGATCAATGAGCAGTTCTTC
TRBD1,TRBJ2-7,TRBV6-5,.,CASSPHGTGSYEQYF,TGTGCCAGCAGTCCACACGGGACAGGGTCCTACGAGCAGTACTTC
.,TRBJ2-7,TRBV7-6,.,CASSLERSHSYEQYF,TGTGCCAGCAGCTTGGAGCGGTCCCATTCCTACGAGCAGTACTTC
.,TRBJ1-5,TRBV27,.,CASSLDYKQPQHF,TGTGCCAGCAGTCTCGACTATAAACAGCCCCAGCATTTT
TRBD2,TRBJ2-5,TRBV11-2,once,CASSSGLAVQETQYF,TGTGCCAGCAGCTCCGGACTAGCGGTACAAGAGACCCAGTACTTC
.,TRBJ2-7,TRBV6-5,.,CASSEDRLYEQYF,TGTGCCAGCAGTGAAGACAGATTATACGAGCAGTACTTC
.,TRBJ2-7,TRBV28,.,CAIREPRSYEQYF,TGTGCCATCCGGGAGCCCCGCTCCTACGAGCAGTACTTC
.,TRBJ1-3,TRBV7-2,.,CASSLSGIGRNTIYF,TGTGCCAGCAGCTTATCCGGGATAGGGAGAAACACCATATATTTT
.,TRBJ2-7,TRBV2,.,CARSGGGEQYF,TGTGCCAGGTCTGGGGGCGGCGAGCAGTACTTC
.,TRBJ2-7,TRBV9,.,CASSVDRGGASYEQYF,TGTGCCAGCAGCGTAGACAGGGGAGGCGCCTCCTACGAGCAGTACTTC
TRBD2,TRBJ2-3,TRBV4-3,.,CASSQGLAGVDTQYF,TGCGCCAGCAGCCAAGGACTAGCGGGAGTTGATACGCAGTATTTT
TRBD1,TRBJ1-2,TRBV10-3,.,CAISGTGDYGYTF,TGTGCCATCAGTGGGACAGGGGACTATGGCTACACCTTC
TRBD2,TRBJ2-1,TRBV27,.,CASSPRLAGDYNEQFF,TGTGCCAGCAGTCCCCGACTAGCGGGAGACTACAATGAGCAGTTCTTC
.,TRBJ1-4,TRBV11-2,.,CASSLNRDEKLFF,TGTGCCAGCAGCTTAAACAGGGACGAAAAACTGTTTTTT
.,TRBJ1-1,TRBV7-2,.,CASSPILYQDTEAFF,TGTGCCAGCAGCCCCATTTTATACCAGGACACTGAAGCTTTCTTT
TRBD1,TRBJ1-4,TRBV11-3,.,CASSFARGPEKLFF,TGTGCCAGCAGCTTTGCCAGGGGGCCGGAAAAACTGTTTTTT
.,TRBJ1-1,TRBV7-3,.,CASSSPSGGRTEAFF,TGTGCCAGCAGCTCACCGTCCGGGGGGCGGACTGAAGCTTTCTTT
TRBD2,TRBJ2-7,TRBV6-1,.,CASSELASGYEQYF,TGTGCCAGCAGTGAATTGGCTAGCGGCTACGAGCAGTACTTC
.,TRBJ2-3,TRBV4-3,.,CASSQDEWTQYF,TGCGCCAGCAGCCAAGACGAGTGGACGCAGTATTTT
.,TRBJ2-7,TRBV13,.,CASSLFGRVYF,TGTGCCAGCAGCTTATTTGGGAGAGTGTACTTC
TRBD1,TRBJ2-3,TRBV28,.,CASTFAPGQGKDTQYF,TGTGCCAGCACTTTCGCGCCGGGACAGGGGAAAGATACGCAGTATTTT
.,TRBJ1-1,TRBV29-1,.,CSVDVDGDTTEAFF,TGCAGCGTTGACGTAGACGGAGATACGACTGAAGCTTTCTTT
TRBD2,TRBJ2-1,TRBV28,.,CASSFPGLAGFGQFF,TGTGCCAGCAGTTTCCCCGGGCTAGCGGGATTTGGGCAGTTCTTC
.,TRBJ2-5,TRBV19,.,CASSTGNQETQYF,TGTGCCAGTAGTACAGGCAATCAAGAGACCCAGTACTTC
.,TRBJ2-7,TRBV4-1,.,CASSQVQQPYEQYF,TGCGCCAGCAGCCAAGTCCAACAGCCCTACGAGCAGTACTTC
TRBD1,TRBJ1-2,TRBV25-1,.,CASSEGQGARGYGYTF,TGTGCCAGCAGTGAGGGACAGGGGGCGCGAGGCTATGGCTACACCTTC
.,TRBJ2-5,TRBV9,.,CASSGTGIETQYF,TGTGCCAGCAGCGGCACAGGGATTGAGACCCAGTACTTC
.,TRBJ2-4,TRBV5-4,.,CASSFGGEGENIQYF,TGTGCCAGCAGCTTCGGCGGGGAGGGGGAAAACATTCAGTACTTC
.,TRBJ1-2,TRBV5-1,.,CASSGETGVYGYTF,TGCGCCAGCAGCGGCGAGACAGGCGTCTATGGCTACACCTTC
.,TRBJ2-1,TRBV4-1,.,CASSQDRGEQFF,TGCGCCAGCAGCCAAGATAGGGGGGAGCAGTTCTTC
.,TRBJ1-4,TRBV7-2,.,CASSLDAGSNEKLFF,TGTGCCAGCAGCTTAGACGCAGGGTCTAATGAAAAACTGTTTTTT
.,TRBJ1-3,TRBV11-3,.,CASSLPGAGNTIYF,TGTGCCAGCAGCCTACCGGGAGCTGGAAACACCATATATTTT
.,TRBJ2-3,TRBV15,once,CATSSAGNRGPSTDTQYF,TGTGCCACCAGCAGTGCGGGGAACAGGGGTCCTAGCACAGATACGCAGTATTTT
TRBD2,TRBJ2-1,TRBV9,.,CASSYSGTSGRTEQFF,TGTGCCAGCAGCTATTCCGGGACTAGCGGGAGAACTGAGCAGTTCTTC
.,TRBJ1-4,TRBV7-9,.,CASSLDAAEKLFF,TGTGCCAGCAGCTTAGACGCGGCTGAAAAACTGTTTTTT
.,TRBJ2-7,TRBV30,.,CAWSIATYEQYF,TGTGCCTGGAGTATAGCGACCTACGAGCAGTACTTC
TRBD2,TRBJ2-5,TRBV5-4,.,CASSPRGGGPRETQYF,TGTGCCAGCAGCCCGCGGGGGGGAGGGCCCCGGGAGACCCAGTACTTC
TRBD1,TRBJ1-3,TRBV9,.,CASSVGNGQGFVNTIYF,TGTGCCAGCAGCGTAGGGAACGGACAGGGGTTTGTTAACACCATATATTTT
.,TRBJ1-4,TRBV13,.,CASSFRASEGNEKLFF,TGTGCCAGCAGCTTTCGGGCCTCCGAGGGTAATGAAAAACTGTTTTTT
.,TRBJ2-1,TRBV6-5,.,CASSYYRDLTYNEQFF,TGTGCCAGCAGTTACTACAGGGATTTAACCTACAATGAGCAGTTCTTC
TRBD1,TRBJ2-1,TRBV15,.,CAASTGVDLNEQFF,TGTGCCGCTTCGACAGGGGTTGATCTCAATGAGCAGTTCTTC
.,TRBJ1-2,TRBV4-1,.,CASSQERGTLYGYTF,TGCGCCAGCAGCCAAGAAAGGGGCACCCTCTATGGCTACACCTTC